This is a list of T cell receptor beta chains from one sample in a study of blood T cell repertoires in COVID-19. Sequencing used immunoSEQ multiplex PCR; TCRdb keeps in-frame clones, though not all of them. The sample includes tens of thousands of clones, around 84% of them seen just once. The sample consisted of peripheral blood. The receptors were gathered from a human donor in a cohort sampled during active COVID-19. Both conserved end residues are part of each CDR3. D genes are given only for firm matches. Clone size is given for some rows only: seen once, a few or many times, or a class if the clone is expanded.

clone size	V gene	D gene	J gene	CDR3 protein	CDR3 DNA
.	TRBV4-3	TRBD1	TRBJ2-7	CASSQAGTGLYEQYF	TGCGCCAGCAGCCAAGCCGGGACAGGGCTCTACGAGCAGTACTTC
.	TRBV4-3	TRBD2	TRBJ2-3	CASSGSGGIYTDTQYF	TGCGCCAGCAGCGGTAGCGGGGGGATTTACACAGATACGCAGTATTTT
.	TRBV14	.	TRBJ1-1	CASSQVARGDNTEAFF	TGTGCCAGCAGCCAAGTCGCCAGGGGAGATAACACTGAAGCTTTCTTT
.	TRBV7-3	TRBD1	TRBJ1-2	CASSPDRGGLRDGYTF	TGTGCCAGCAGCCCCGACAGGGGCGGGCTTCGGGATGGCTACACCTTC
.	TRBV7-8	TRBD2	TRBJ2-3	CASSLEAGGRVDTQYF	TGTGCCAGCAGCTTAGAGGCGGGGGGCCGGGTAGATACGCAGTATTTT
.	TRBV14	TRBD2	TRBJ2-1	CASSHTPSGGKNEQFF	TGTGCCAGCAGCCATACCCCTAGCGGGGGAAAAAATGAGCAGTTCTTC
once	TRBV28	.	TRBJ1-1	CASSQIRVNTEAFF	TGTGCCAGCAGTCAGATCAGGGTTAACACTGAAGCTTTCTTT
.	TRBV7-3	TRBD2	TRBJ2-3	CASSLMSGSADTQYF	TGTGCCAGCAGCTTAATGAGCGGGAGCGCAGATACGCAGTATTTT
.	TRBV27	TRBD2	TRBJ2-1	CASSLGGGGSYNEQFF	TGTGCCAGCAGTTTGGGGGGGGGAGGGTCCTACAATGAGCAGTTCTTC
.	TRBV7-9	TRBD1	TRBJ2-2	CASSGYRGQSTGELFF	TGTGCCAGCAGCGGGTACAGGGGACAATCGACCGGGGAGCTGTTTTTT
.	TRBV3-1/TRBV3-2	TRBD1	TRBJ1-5	CASSRGQTQHF	TGTGCCAGCAGCCGGGGACAGACCCAGCATTTT
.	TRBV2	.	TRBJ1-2	CASSVGQNYGYTF	TGTGCCAGCAGTGTAGGACAGAACTATGGCTACACCTTC
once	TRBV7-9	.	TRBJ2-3	CAYLTGSTDTQYF	TGTGCCTATTTAACAGGGAGCACAGATACGCAGTATTTT
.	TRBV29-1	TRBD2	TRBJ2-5	CSVDFGLAGQVQETQYF	TGCAGCGTTGATTTCGGGCTAGCGGGGCAAGTTCAGGAGACCCAGTACTTC
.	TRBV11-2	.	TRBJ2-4	CASSFEGQVNIQYF	TGTGCCAGCAGCTTTGAGGGTCAGGTTAACATTCAGTACTTC
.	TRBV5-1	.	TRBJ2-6	CASSSRTGLGANVLTF	TGCGCCAGCAGCTCCCGAACAGGGCTTGGGGCCAACGTCCTGACTTTC
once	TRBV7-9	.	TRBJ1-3	CASSRAANSGNTIYF	TGTGCCAGCAGCCGTGCGGCTAACTCTGGAAACACCATATATTTT
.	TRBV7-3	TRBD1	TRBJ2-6	CASSLKTGGGGANVLTF	TGTGCCAGCAGCTTGAAGACAGGGGGAGGTGGGGCCAACGTCCTGACTTTC
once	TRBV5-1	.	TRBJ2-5	CASSLGVLGETQYF	TGCGCCAGCAGCTTGGGAGTACTCGGAGAGACCCAGTACTTC
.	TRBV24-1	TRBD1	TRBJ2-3	CATSDSPEGTAEDTQYF	TGTGCCACCAGTGATTCCCCCGAGGGGACAGCCGAAGATACGCAGTATTTT
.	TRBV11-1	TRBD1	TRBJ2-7	CASSSTWDRGQYEQYF	TGTGCCAGCAGCAGTACGTGGGACAGGGGGCAATACGAGCAGTACTTC
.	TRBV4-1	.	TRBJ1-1	CASSQDPDRFEAFF	TGCGCCAGCAGCCAAGATCCTGACAGGTTTGAAGCTTTCTTT
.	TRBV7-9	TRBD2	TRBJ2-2	CASSPGLAGPTGELFF	TGTGCCAGCAGCCCCGGACTAGCGGGACCAACCGGGGAGCTGTTTTTT
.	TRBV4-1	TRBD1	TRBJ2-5	CASSQATGTAETQYF	TGCGCCAGCAGCCAAGCAACTGGGACAGCAGAGACCCAGTACTTC